The clone carrying this T cell receptor beta chain has a count of ten or more. These data belong to a study of T cells in Graves' hyperthyroidism and ophthalmopathy. Template material for amplifying TCR beta CDR3 regions consisted of RNA transcripts. The TCR CDR3 was amplified in a first-round RT-PCR using the HTBI primer set. TCRdb reanalysed the multiplex PCR reads using MiXCR and keeps one entry per CDR3 protein. The table includes more than 350,000 distinct CDR3 sequences, 13% to 15% detected once. This sequence originates from a woman aged 60-75 years with Graves' ophthalmopathy. The sample taken for sequencing was blood.

DNA for the CDR3: TGTGCCAGCAGCTTACTCCTAGCGGGAGGTTTTACCTACAATGAGCAGTTCTTC. Protein product: CASSLLLAGGFTYNEQFF. This chain links TRBV7-3 with TRBJ2-1, with 11 positions matching TRBD2. Per germline, CDR1 SGHTA and CDR2 FQGTGA. Trimming took 2 bases from V and 2 from J; bases not matched to a gene: 8. The CDR3 length is 18 residues.